This T cell receptor (beta chain) was recovered during a study of cytomegalovirus exposure and HLA in healthy donors. This clone has more than one count but fewer than ten. Its antigen is as yet unknown. The PCR contained 60 Vbeta and 13 Jbeta primers. Generated by immunoSEQ multiplex PCR, the TCRdb table keeps only in-frame clones and is missing some. The sample gives under 150,000 clones, about 84% of which show up once; around 3.2% is in the top ten. Germline V CDR1 and CDR2: KGHSH, LQKENI. Trimming took 3 bases from V and 5 from J, leaving 13 bases between them. There are 14 residues in the CDR3. Findings of the study overall: It was confirmed in vitro that a few of the CMV-associated chains were specific for CMV antigens.

Healthy bone marrow donors formed the donor group. V is TRBV18 and J is TRBJ1-1; the D gene is possibly TRBD1 (5 bases). The TCR sequence derives from a male donor in good health and CMV-seronegative. Sequenced: PBMCs. CDR3 nucleotides: TGTGCCAGCTCACCTCAGGGCCCGAGTACTGAAGCTTTCTTT. Amino acids: CASSPQGPSTEAFF.